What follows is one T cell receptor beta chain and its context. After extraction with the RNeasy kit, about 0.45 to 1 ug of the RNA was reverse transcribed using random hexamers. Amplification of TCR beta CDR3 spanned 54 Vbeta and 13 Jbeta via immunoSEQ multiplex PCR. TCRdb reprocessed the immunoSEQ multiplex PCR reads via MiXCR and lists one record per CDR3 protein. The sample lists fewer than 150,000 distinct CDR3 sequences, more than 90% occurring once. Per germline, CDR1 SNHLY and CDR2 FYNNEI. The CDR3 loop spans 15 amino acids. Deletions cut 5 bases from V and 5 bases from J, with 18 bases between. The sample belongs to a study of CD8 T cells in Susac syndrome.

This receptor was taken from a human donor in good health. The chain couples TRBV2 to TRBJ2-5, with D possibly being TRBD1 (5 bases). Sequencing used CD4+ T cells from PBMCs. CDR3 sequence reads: CASSLQGSARETQYF. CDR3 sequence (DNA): TGTGCCAGCAGTCTCCAGGGCTCGGCGCGGGAGACCCAGTACTTC. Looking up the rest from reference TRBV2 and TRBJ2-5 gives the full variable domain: EPEVTQTPSHQVTQMGQEVILRCVPISNHLYFYWYRQILGQKVEFLVSFYNNEISEKSEIFDDQFSVERPDGSNFTLKIRSTKLEDSAMYFCASSLQGSARETQYFGPGTRLLVL.